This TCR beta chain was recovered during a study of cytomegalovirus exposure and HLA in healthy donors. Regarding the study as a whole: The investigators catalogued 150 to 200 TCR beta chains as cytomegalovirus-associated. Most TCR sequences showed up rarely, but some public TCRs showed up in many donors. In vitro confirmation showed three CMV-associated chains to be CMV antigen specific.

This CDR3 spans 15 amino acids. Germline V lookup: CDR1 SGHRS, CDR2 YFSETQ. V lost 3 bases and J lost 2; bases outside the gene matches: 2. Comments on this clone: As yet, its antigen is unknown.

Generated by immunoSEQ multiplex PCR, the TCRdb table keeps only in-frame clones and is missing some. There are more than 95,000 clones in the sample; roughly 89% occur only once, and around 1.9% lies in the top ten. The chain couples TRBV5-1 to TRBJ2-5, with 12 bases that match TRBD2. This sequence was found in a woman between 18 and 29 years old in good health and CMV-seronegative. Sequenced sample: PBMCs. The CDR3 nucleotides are TGCGCCAGCAGCTGGGGGACTAGCGGGCAAGAGACCCAGTACTTC. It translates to CASSWGTSGQETQYF.